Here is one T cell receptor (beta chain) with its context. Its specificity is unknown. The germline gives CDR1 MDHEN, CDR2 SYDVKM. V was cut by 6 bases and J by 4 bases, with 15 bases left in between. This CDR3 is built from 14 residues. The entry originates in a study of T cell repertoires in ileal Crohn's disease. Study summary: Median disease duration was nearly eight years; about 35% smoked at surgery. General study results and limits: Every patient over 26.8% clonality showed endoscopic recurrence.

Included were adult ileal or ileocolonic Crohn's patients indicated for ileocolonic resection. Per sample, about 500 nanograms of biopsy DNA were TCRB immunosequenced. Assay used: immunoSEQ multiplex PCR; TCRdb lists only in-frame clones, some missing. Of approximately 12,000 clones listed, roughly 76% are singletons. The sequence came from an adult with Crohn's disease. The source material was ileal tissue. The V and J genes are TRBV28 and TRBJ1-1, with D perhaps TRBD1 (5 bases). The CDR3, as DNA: TGTGCCAGCAGGCGTGGGGCGCGGGGCACTGAAGCTTTCTTT. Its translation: CASRRGARGTEAFF.